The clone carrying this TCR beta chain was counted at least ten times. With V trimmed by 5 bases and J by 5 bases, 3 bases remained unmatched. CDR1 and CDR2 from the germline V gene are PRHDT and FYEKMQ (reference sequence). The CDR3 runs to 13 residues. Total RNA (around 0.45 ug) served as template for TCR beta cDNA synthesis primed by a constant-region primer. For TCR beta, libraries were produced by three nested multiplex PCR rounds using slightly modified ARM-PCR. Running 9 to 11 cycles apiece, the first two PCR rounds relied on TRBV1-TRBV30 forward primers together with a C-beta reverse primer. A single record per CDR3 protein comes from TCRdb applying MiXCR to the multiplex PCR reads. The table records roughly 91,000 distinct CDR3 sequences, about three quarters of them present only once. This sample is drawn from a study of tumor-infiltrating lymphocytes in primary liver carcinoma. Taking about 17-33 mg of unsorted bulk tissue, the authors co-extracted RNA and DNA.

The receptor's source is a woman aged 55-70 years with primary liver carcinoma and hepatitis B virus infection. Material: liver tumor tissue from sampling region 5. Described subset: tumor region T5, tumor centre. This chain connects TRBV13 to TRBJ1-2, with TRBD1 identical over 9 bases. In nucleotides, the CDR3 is TGTGCCAGCAGCCTAGACAGGGGGTATGGCTACACCTTC. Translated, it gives CASSLDRGYGYTF. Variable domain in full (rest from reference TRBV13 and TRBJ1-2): AAGVIQSPRHLIKEKRETATLKCYPIPRHDTVYWYQQGPGQDPQFLISFYEKMQSDKGSIPDRFSAQQFSDYHSELNMSSLELGDSALYFCASSLDRGYGYTFGSGTRLTVV.